The present entry profiles one T cell receptor beta chain with its context. Just one base apart from a much larger clone, this may be a read error. Samples had at least 7 million PBMCs isolated from them. This specimen comes from a study of blood T cells in healthy people across ages. Next came a second PCR, run for about 7 to 12 cycles, which used a sample-barcoded 5' primer along with a J-beta primer mix. TCRdb called the 5' RACE reads again in MiXCR, with one record for every CDR3 protein. Among some 670,000 distinct CDR3 sequences listed, 52% were seen once. Germline V CDR1 and CDR2: DFQATT, SNEGSKA (reference sequence). Trimming cost V 5 bases and J 11 bases, with 15 bases left between them. This CDR3 is built from 11 residues.

This sequence originates from a woman older than 75 in good health. The sequenced sample was blood. V and J are TRBV20-1 and TRBJ2-5, with D unresolved. In DNA form, the CDR3 reads TGCAGTGCTCCCTATCGGAATGAGCAGTACTTC. Its protein is CSAPYRNEQYF.